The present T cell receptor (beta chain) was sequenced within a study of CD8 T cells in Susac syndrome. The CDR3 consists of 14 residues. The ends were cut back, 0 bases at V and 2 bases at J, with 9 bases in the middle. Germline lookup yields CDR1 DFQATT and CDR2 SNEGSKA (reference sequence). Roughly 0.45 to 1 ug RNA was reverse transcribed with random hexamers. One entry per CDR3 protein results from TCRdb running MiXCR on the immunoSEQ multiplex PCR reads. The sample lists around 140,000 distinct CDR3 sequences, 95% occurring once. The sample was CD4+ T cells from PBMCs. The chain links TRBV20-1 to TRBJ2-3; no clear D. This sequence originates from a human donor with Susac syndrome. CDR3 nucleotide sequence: TGCAGTGCTAGAGACAGCCGAAACACAGATACGCAGTATTTT. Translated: CSARDSRNTDTQYF.